This T cell receptor beta chain was sequenced in a study of cytomegalovirus exposure and HLA in healthy donors. The overall study: The 120 or so validation repertoires were reported in a later analysis to have been generated on the same platform as the approximately 700 first-cohort repertoires.

Here immunoSEQ multiplex PCR was the method, and the copy in TCRdb shows in-frame clones only, minus some. The sample contains about 350,000 clones, roughly 87% of which appear only once. Study-wide results and limits: Researchers counted 164 TCR beta chains as cytomegalovirus-associated. Confirmation was obtained in vitro that a few CMV-associated chains are specific for CMV antigens. Reports credit the classifier with highly specific, highly sensitive diagnosis of cytomegalovirus status.

This clone was seen only a few times. Antigen unknown. Trimming took 11 bases from V and 4 from J, leaving 11 bases between them. The CDR3 contains 11 residues. CDR1 and CDR2 (germline): LNHNV, YYDKDF (reference sequence). The sequenced sample consisted of PBMCs. V and J are TRBV15 and TRBJ1-1; no firm D call. The clonotype was recovered from a woman between 25 and 40 years old in good health and CMV-seropositive. CDR3 sequence (DNA): TGTGCCTCGGGAGAGGGCACTGAAGCTTTCTTT. Protein: CASGEGTEAFF.